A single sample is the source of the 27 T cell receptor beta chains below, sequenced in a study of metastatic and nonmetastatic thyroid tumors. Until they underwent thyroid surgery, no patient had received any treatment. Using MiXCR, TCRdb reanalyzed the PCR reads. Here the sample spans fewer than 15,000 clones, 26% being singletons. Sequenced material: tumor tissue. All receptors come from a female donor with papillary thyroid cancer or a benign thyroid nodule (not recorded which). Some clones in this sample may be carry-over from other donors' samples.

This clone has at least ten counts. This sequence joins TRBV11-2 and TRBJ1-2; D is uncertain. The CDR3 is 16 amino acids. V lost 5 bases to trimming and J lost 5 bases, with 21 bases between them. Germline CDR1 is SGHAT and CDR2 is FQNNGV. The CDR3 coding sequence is TGTGCCAGCAGCCTCACTACTCCGACCGATACTTATGGCTACACCTTC. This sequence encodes CASSLTTPTDTYGYTF.

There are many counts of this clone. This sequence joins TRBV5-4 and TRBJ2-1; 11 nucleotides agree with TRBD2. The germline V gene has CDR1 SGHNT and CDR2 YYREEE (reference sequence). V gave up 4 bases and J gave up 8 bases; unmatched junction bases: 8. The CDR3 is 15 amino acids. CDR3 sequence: CASSNLAGGFYEQFF. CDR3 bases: TGTGCCAGCAGCAACCTAGCGGGAGGATTCTATGAGCAGTTCTTC.

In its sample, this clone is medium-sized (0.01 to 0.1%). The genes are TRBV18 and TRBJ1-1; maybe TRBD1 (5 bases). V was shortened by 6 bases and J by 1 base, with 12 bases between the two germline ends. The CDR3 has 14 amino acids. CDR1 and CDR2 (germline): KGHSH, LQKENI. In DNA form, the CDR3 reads TGTGCCAGCTCGCTCCGACAGAAGAACACTGAAGCTTTCTTT. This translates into CASSLRQKNTEAFF.

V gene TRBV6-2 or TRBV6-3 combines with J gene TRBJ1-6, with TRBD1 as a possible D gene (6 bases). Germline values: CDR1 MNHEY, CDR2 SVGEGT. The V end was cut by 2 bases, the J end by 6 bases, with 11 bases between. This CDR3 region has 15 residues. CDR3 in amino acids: CASSYTSDSNSPLHF. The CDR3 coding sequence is TGTGCCAGCAGTTACACATCGGACAGTAATTCACCCCTCCACTTT.

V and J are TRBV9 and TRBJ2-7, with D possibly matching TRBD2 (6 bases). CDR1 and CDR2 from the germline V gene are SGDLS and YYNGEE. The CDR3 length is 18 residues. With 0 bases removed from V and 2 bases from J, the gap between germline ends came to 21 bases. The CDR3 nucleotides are TGTGCCAGCAGCGTAGACGGTAGGGTCCTAGCGTGGCCCTACGAGCAGTACTTC. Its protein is CASSVDGRVLAWPYEQYF.

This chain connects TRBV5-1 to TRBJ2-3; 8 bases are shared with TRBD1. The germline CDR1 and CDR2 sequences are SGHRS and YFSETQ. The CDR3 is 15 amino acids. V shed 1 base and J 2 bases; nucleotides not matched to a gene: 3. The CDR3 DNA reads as TGCGCCAGCAGCTTGAGGACAGGGAACACAGATACGCAGTATTTT. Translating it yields CASSLRTGNTDTQYF.

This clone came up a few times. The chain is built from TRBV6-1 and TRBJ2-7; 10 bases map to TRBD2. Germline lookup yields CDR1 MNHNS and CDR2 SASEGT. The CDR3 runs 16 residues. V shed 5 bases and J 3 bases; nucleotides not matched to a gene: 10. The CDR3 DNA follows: TGTGCCAGCAGTCGAAACGGACTAGCGGCCCTCTACGAGCAGTACGTC. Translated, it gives CASSRNGLAALYEQYV.

The DNA for the CDR3 is TGCAGTGCTAGAGCACCAAACACTGAAGCTTTCTTT. Amino acids: CSARAPNTEAFF. The chain carries TRBV20-1 and TRBJ1-1; D call uncertain. The V and J ends lost 1 base and 2 bases respectively, with 5 bases between them. The germline gives CDR1 DFQATT, CDR2 SNEGSKA (reference sequence). The CDR3 length is 12 residues.

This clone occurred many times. The CDR3, as DNA: TGTGCCACCAGCAGAATCAATGAGAACACTGAAGCTTTCTTT. Translation gives CATSRINENTEAFF. This sequence joins TRBV15 and TRBJ1-1, with D uncertain. The germline V and J ends were trimmed by 2 bases and 1 base, with 8 bases remaining between them. Germline V CDR1 and CDR2: LNHNV, YYDKDF (reference sequence). CDR3 length equals 14 residues.

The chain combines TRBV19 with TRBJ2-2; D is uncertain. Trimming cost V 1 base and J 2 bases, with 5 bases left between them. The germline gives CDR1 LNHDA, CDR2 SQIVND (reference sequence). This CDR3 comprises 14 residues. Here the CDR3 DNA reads TGTGCCAGTAGTATAGCCCAAAACACCGGGGAGCTGTTTTTT. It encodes CASSIAQNTGELFF.

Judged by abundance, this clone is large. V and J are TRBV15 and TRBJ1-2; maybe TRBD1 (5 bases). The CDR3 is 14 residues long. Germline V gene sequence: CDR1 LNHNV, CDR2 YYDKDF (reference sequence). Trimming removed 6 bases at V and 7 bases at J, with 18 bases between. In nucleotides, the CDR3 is TGTGCCACCAGTCCCCCGAGGCGACAGAGTGGCTACACCTTC. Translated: CATSPPRRQSGYTF.

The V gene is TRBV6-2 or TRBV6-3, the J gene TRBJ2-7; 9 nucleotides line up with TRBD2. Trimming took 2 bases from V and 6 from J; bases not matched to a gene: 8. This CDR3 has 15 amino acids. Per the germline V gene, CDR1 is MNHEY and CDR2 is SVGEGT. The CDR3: CASSYTGTSPSEQYF. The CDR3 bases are TGTGCCAGCAGTTACACAGGGACTAGCCCCTCCGAGCAGTACTTC.

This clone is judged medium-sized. CDR3 sequence reads: CASSLTLETQYF. CDR3 nucleotide sequence: TGTGCCAGCAGTTTAACGCTCGAGACCCAGTACTTC. The chain carries TRBV28 and TRBJ2-5; D ambiguous. CDR3 size: 12 residues. With 2 bases removed from V and 5 bases from J, the gap between germline ends came to 6 bases. CDR1 is MDHEN, CDR2 SYDVKM, per germline.

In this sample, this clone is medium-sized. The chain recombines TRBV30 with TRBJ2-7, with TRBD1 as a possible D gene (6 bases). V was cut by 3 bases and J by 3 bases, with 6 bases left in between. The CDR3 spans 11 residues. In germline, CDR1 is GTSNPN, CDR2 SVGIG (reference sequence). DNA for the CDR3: TGTGCCTGGAGCAGGGGCTACGAGCAGTACTTC. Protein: CAWSRGYEQYF.

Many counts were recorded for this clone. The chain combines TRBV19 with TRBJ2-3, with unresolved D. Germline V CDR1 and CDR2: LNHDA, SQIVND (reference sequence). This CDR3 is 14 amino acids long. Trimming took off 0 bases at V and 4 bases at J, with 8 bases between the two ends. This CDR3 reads CASSIDGSSDTQYF. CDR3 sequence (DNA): TGTGCCAGTAGTATAGATGGCTCCTCAGATACGCAGTATTTT.

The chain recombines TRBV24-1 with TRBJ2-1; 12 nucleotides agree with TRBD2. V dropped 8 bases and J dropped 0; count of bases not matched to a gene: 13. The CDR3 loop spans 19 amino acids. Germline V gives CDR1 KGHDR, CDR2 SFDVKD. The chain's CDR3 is CATIYFLTSGGGSYNEQFF. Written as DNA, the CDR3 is TGTGCCACCATTTATTTCCTGACTAGCGGGGGAGGCTCCTACAATGAGCAGTTCTTC.

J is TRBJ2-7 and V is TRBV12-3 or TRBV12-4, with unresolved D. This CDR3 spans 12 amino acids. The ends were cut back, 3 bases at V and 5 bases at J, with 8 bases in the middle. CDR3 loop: CASSFSPDEQYF. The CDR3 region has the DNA TGTGCCAGCAGTTTCTCCCCTGACGAGCAGTACTTC.

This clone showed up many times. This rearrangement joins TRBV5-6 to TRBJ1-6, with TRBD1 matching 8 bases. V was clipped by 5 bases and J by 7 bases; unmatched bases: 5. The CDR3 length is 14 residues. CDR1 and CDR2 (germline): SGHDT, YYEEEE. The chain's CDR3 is CASSAGDRNSPLHF. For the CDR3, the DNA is TGTGCCAGCAGTGCGGGGGACAGGAATTCACCCCTCCACTTT.

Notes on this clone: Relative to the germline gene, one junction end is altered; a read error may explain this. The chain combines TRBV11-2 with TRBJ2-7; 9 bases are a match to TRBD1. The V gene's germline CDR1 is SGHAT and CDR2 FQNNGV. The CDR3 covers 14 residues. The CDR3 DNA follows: TGTGCCAGCAGCCGGACAGGGGTCGACTACGTGCAGTACTTC. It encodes CASSRTGVDYVQYF.

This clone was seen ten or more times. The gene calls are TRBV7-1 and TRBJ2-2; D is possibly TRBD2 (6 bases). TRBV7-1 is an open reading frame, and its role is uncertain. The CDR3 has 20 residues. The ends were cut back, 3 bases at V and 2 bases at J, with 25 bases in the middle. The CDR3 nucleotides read TGTGCCAGCAGCTCCCCCTGGTTCGGACTAAATTCCGTTAACACCGGGGAGCTGTTTTTT. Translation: CASSSPWFGLNSVNTGELFF.

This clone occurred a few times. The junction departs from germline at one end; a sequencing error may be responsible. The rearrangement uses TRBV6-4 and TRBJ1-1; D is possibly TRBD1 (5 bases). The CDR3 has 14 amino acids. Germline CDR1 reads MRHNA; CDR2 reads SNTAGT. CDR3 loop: CTSMVTGGDTEAFF. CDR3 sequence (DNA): TGTACCAGCATGGTGACGGGGGGGGACACTGAAGCTTTCTTT.

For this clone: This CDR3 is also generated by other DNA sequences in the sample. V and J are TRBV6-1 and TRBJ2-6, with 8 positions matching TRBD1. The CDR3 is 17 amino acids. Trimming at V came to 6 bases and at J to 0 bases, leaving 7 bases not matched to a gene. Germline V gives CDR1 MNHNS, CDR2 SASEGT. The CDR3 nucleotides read TGTGCCAGCAGGCTAGGACAGGGTAGCTCTGGGGCCAACGTCCTGACTTTC. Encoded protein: CASRLGQGSSGANVLTF.

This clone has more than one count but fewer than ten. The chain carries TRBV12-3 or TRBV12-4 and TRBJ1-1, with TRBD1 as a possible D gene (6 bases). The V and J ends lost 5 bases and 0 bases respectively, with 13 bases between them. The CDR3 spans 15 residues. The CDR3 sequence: CASSQTGRLNTEAFF. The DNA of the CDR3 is TGTGCCAGCAGTCAAACAGGGAGATTGAACACTGAAGCTTTCTTT.

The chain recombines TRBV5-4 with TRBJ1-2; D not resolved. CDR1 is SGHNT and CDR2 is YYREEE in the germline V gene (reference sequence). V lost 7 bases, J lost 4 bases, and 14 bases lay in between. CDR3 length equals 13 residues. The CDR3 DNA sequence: TGTGCCAGCGGCCAGACCAGACCCTATGGCTACACCTTC. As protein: CASGQTRPYGYTF. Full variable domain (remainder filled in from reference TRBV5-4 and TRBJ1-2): ETGVTQSPTHLIKTRGQQVTLRCSSQSGHNTVSWYQQALGQGPQFIFQYYREEENGRGNFPPRFSGLQFPNYSSELNVNALELDDSALYLCASGQTRPYGYTFGSGTRLTVV.

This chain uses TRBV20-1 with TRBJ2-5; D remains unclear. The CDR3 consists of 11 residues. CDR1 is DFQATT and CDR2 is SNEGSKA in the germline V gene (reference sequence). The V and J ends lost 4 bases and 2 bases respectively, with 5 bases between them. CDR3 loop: CSAIEQETQYF. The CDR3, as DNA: TGCAGTGCTATAGAACAAGAGACCCAGTACTTC.

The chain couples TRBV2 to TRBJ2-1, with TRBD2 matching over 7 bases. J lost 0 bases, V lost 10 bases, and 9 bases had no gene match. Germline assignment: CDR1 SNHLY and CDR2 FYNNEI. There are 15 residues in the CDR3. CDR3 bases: TGTGCCACCAGCCGGCGGGGGTACTCCTACAATGAGCAGTTCTTC. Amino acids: CATSRRGYSYNEQFF. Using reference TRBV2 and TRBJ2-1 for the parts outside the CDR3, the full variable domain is EPEVTQTPSHQVTQMGQEVILRCVPISNHLYFYWYRQILGQKVEFLVSFYNNEISEKSEIFDDQFSVERPDGSNFTLKIRSTKLEDSAMYFCATSRRGYSYNEQFFGPGTRLTVL.

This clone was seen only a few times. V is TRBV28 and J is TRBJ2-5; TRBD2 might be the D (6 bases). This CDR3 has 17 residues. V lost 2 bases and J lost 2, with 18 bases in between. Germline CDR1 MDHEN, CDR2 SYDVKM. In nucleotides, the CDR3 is TGTGCCAGCAGTTTACAAGGGAGGACCGGAGCACAAGAGACCCAGTACTTC. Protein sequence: CASSLQGRTGAQETQYF.